The 13 T cell receptor beta chains below were found in one sample sequenced in a study of blood T cell repertoires in COVID-19. Sequencing used immunoSEQ multiplex PCR; TCRdb keeps in-frame clones, though not all of them. The table records roughly 500,000 clones, around 89% of them present only once. Sequencing was performed on PBMCs or T cells enriched from blood (not recorded which). The receptors shown here come from a woman between 40 and 50 years old who had recovered from COVID-19.

The V and J genes are TRBV5-1 and TRBJ2-2; no definite D call. The CDR3 is made up of 13 amino acids. The germline V and J ends were trimmed by 5 bases and 5 bases, with 10 bases remaining between them. Looked up from germline, CDR1 is SGHRS and CDR2 is YFSETQ. CDR3 region: CASRFTETGELFF. The CDR3, as DNA: TGCGCCAGCAGATTCACCGAGACCGGGGAGCTGTTTTTT.

The rearrangement uses TRBV2 and TRBJ1-1; perhaps TRBD1 as D (5 bases). This CDR3 comprises 14 residues. V dropped 6 bases and J dropped 1 base, with 12 bases sitting between them. Looked up from germline, CDR1 is SNHLY and CDR2 is FYNNEI. CDR3 nucleotides: TGTGCCAGCAGGTCACTTCAGGGGAACACTGAAGCTTTCTTT. Its protein is CASRSLQGNTEAFF. The whole variable domain, filled in from reference TRBV2 and TRBJ1-1, reads EPEVTQTPSHQVTQMGQEVILRCVPISNHLYFYWYRQILGQKVEFLVSFYNNEISEKSEIFDDQFSVERPDGSNFTLKIRSTKLEDSAMYFCASRSLQGNTEAFFGQGTRLTVV.

The J gene is TRBJ2-1, the V gene TRBV5-4; maybe TRBD2 (6 bases). V lost 4 bases and J 1 base, leaving 15 bases between the germline ends. Germline V gene lookup returns CDR1 SGHNT and CDR2 YYREEE (reference sequence). The CDR3 spans 16 residues. The CDR3 loop reads CASSPWLGGSYNEQFF. As DNA, the CDR3 is TGTGCCAGCAGCCCTTGGCTAGGAGGGTCCTACAATGAGCAGTTCTTC.

The J gene is TRBJ2-5, the V gene TRBV4-3, with 12 positions matching TRBD2. V dropped 0 bases and J dropped 11; count of bases not matched to a gene: 19. This CDR3 comprises 19 residues. Germline V gene data show CDR1 as LGHNA and CDR2 as YSLEER. The CDR3 reads CASSQDWASGRAPPVEQYF. The CDR3 DNA reads as TGCGCCAGCAGCCAAGATTGGGCTAGCGGGAGGGCCCCGCCGGTAGAGCAGTACTTC.

This clone has just one count. The same CDR3 can be traced to other DNA sequences in this sample. The chain carries TRBV19 and TRBJ1-5; 7 positions agree with TRBD1. CDR1 and CDR2 (germline): LNHDA, SQIVND (reference sequence). With V trimmed by 4 bases and J by 2 bases, 2 bases remained unmatched. The CDR3 consists of 14 residues. The DNA of the CDR3 is TGTGCCAGTAGTAGAGACAGGGGCAATCAGCCCCAGCATTTT. Amino acid sequence: CASSRDRGNQPQHF.

The gene calls are TRBV10-3 and TRBJ1-2, with TRBD1 identical over 9 bases. The CDR3 contains 17 residues. The germline CDR1 and CDR2 sequences are ENHRY and SYGVKD. V gave up 7 bases and J gave up 6 bases; unmatched junction bases: 18. CDR3 sequence: CAIIPHPGTGLSDGYTF. DNA for the CDR3: TGTGCCATCATCCCCCACCCCGGGACAGGGCTGTCTGATGGCTACACCTTC.

The CDR3 DNA is TGCAGTGCTCTCAGTGTGACCCAGTACTTC. Translating gives CSALSVTQYF. V usage is TRBV20-1 and J usage is TRBJ2-5; D call uncertain. The CDR3 totals 10 residues. Germline V gene data show CDR1 as DFQATT and CDR2 as SNEGSKA (reference sequence). The germline V and J ends were trimmed by 5 bases and 7 bases, with 8 bases remaining between them.

V is TRBV20-1 and J is TRBJ1-6, with D uncertain. Germline V CDR1 and CDR2: DFQATT, SNEGSKA (reference sequence). Between the trimmed V and J ends, which lost 3 bases and 9 bases, there was a span of 15 bases. The CDR3 has 14 amino acids. The CDR3 bases are TGCAGTGCTAGTCTGCCAACTAGTAGTTCACCCCTCCACTTT. It yields the protein CSASLPTSSSPLHF.

The rearrangement uses TRBV11-2 and TRBJ2-7; possible D gene TRBD2, 6 bases. The CDR3 length is 16 residues. CDR1 is SGHAT, CDR2 FQNNGV, per germline. V was trimmed by 5 bases and J by 1 base, leaving 18 bases between them. The CDR3 DNA reads TGTGCCAGCAGCATTCCCCCGGGACTCCCTTCCTACGAGCAGTACTTC. Protein: CASSIPPGLPSYEQYF.

V gene TRBV6-1 combines with J gene TRBJ2-7; 8 bases fit TRBD1. Germline V gene data show CDR1 as MNHNS and CDR2 as SASEGT. Trimming removed 2 bases from V and 0 bases from J; junction bases left unmatched: 6. This CDR3 region has 16 residues. CDR3 in amino acids: CASSERETGASYEQYF. In DNA form, the CDR3 reads TGTGCCAGCAGTGAAAGGGAGACAGGGGCCTCCTACGAGCAGTACTTC.

This chain links TRBV19 with TRBJ2-1, with TRBD1 matching 9 bases. With V trimmed by 3 bases and J by 16 bases, 13 bases remained unmatched. Germline lookup yields CDR1 LNHDA and CDR2 SQIVND (reference sequence). The CDR3 spans 14 residues. The CDR3 loop is CASSMGPQGAHLFF. Written as DNA, the CDR3 is TGTGCCAGTAGTATGGGCCCACAGGGGGCTCACCTATTCTTC.

In nucleotides, the CDR3 is TGTGCCAGCAGCTTAGGAGATCAGCCCCAGCATTTT. This sequence encodes CASSLGDQPQHF. The chain recombines TRBV7-2 with TRBJ1-5, with D hard to call. V dropped 1 base and J dropped 5 bases, with 3 bases sitting between them. CDR3 length: 12 residues. Germline-derived CDR1 and CDR2 are SGHTA and FQGNSA. Combining the CDR3 with reference TRBV7-2 and TRBJ1-5 gives the whole variable domain GAGVSQSPSNKVTEKGKDVELRCDPISGHTALYWYRQSLGQGLEFLIYFQGNSAPDKSGLPSDRFSAERTGGSVSTLTIQRTQQEDSAVYLCASSLGDQPQHFGDGTRLSIL.

The V gene is TRBV2, the J gene TRBJ1-5; 9 bases are a match to TRBD1. V trimming: 3 bases; J trimming: 3 bases; junction bases outside the gene matches: 9. This CDR3 region has 17 residues. The germline V gene has CDR1 SNHLY and CDR2 FYNNEI. The CDR3 DNA reads as TGTGCCAGCAGTGACCCTCCGGGACAGGGAAACAATCAGCCCCAGCATTTT. Translation gives CASSDPPGQGNNQPQHF. The variable domain in full, with the rest retrieved from reference TRBV2 and TRBJ1-5, is EPEVTQTPSHQVTQMGQEVILRCVPISNHLYFYWYRQILGQKVEFLVSFYNNEISEKSEIFDDQFSVERPDGSNFTLKIRSTKLEDSAMYFCASSDPPGQGNNQPQHFGDGTRLSIL.